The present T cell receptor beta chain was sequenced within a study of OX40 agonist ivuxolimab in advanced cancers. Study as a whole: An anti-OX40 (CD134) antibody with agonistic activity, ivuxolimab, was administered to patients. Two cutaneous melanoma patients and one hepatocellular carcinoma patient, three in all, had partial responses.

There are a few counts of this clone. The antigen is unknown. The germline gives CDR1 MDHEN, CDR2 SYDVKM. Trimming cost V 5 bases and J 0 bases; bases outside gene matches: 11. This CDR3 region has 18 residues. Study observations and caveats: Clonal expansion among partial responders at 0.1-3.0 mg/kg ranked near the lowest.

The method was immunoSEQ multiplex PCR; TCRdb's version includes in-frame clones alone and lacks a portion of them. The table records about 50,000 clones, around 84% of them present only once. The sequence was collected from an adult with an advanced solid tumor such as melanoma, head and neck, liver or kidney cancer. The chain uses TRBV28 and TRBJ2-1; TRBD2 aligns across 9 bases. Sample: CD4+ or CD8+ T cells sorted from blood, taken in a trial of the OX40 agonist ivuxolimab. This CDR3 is CASSQAGGHPSSYNEQFF. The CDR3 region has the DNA TGTGCCAGCAGTCAAGCGGGAGGCCACCCGAGCTCCTACAATGAGCAGTTCTTC.